These 15 T cell receptor beta chains share one sample of origin, sequenced in a study of T cell clonality in common variable immunodeficiency (dated by TCRdb to 2014 to 2015). The library came from the immunoSEQ multiplex PCR assay. This is the immuneACCESS table as TCRdb keeps it, with only in-frame sequences that have V and J called. A part of the clones is gone; compared with another copy, unresolved V genes explain less than half, and the rest is unexplained. This sample is represented by 50,000 to 60,000 clones, with no singletons among them. Of the sample, approximately 2% falls within the top ten clones. Material for sequencing was peripheral blood mononuclear cells. These receptors were obtained from a person aged 18 to 75 in good health.

This clone appeared many times. The read halts 3 residues ahead of the CDR3 end, with the missing end drawn from the germline J gene. The chain couples TRBV7-2 to TRBJ1-4; the match to TRBD1 covers 9 bases. After removal of 5 bases from V and 7 bases from J, the junction contained 8 bases not matched to a gene. The CDR3 covers 15 residues. CDR1 SGHTA and CDR2 FQGNSA come from the germline V gene. The CDR3 is CASSLPGTGSEKLFF. The covered CDR3 bases are TGTGCCAGCAGCCTACCCGGGACAGGGAGTGAAAAA.

This clone showed up many times. The CDR3 extends 3 residues past the end of the read, so its final part is completed from the germline J gene. The chain is built from TRBV7-9 and TRBJ1-4; D not certain. Per germline, CDR1 SEHNR and CDR2 FQNEAQ (reference sequence). The V end lost 5 bases, the J end lost 7 bases, and 11 bases lay between the germline ends. The CDR3 has 13 amino acids. The covered CDR3 bases are TGTGCCAGCAGCATTAGCGCGAGTGAAAAA. Amino acid sequence: CASSISASEK. The whole CDR3 protein is CASSISASEKLFF.

This clone was counted ten times or more. The read halts 3 residues ahead of the CDR3 end, with the missing end drawn from the germline J gene. The chain uses TRBV7-3 and TRBJ2-1; 11 bases fit TRBD2. The CDR3 contains 15 residues. Germline values: CDR1 SGHTA, CDR2 FQGTGA. The V gene end was trimmed by 6 bases and the J gene end by 7 bases; junction bases not matched to a gene: 8. Partial CDR3 DNA: TGTGCCAGCAGTTCACTAGCGGGAGTTTTGAATGAG. It encodes CASSSLAGVLNE. In full, the CDR3 reads CASSSLAGVLNEQFF.

This clone was counted many times. The read ends 3 residues early relative to the CDR3; the germline J gene fills the gap. V and J are TRBV28 and TRBJ2-3; D perhaps matches TRBD2 (6 bases). The CDR3 has 14 residues. Per the germline V gene, CDR1 is MDHEN and CDR2 is SYDVKM. V lost 2 bases to trimming and J lost 6 bases, with 12 bases between them. The covered CDR3 bases are TGTGCCAGCAGTTTAAGTAGCGGAGGGGATACG. This encodes CASSLSSGGDT. From start to end, the CDR3 is CASSLSSGGDTQYF.

This clone was detected ten times or more. Read data end 3 residues before the CDR3 end; the end is taken from the germline J gene. The chain joins TRBV20-1 to TRBJ2-1; 9 bases match TRBD2. The germline V gene has CDR1 DFQATT and CDR2 SNEGSKA (reference sequence). Unmatched junction bases numbered 7, after V lost 0 bases and J lost 4 bases. The CDR3 sequence is 16 residues long. CDR3 sequence reads: CSARDRRGGDYNEQFF. CDR3 bases read: TGCAGTGCTAGAGATCGGCGGGGGGGGGATTACAATGAG.

In this sample, this clone turned up a few times. The read gets to within 3 residues of the CDR3 end, and the germline J gene fills in the rest. This chain connects TRBV19 to TRBJ1-1, with a weak D call TRBD1 (6 bases). This CDR3 spans 13 amino acids. CDR1 and CDR2 from the germline V gene are LNHDA and SQIVND (reference sequence). Trimming cost V 11 bases and J 0 bases, with 13 bases left between them. Partial CDR3 DNA: TGTGCCTCCGGGACACTCATGAACACTGAA. It specifies CASGTLMNTE. The complete CDR3 sequence is CASGTLMNTEAFF.

This clone has at least ten counts. With the read ending 3 residues before the CDR3 end, the germline J gene is used to fill in that end. The chain links TRBV19 to TRBJ1-1; D not certain. Trimming pared 1 base from V and 1 base from J, leaving 10 bases between. The CDR3 runs to 15 residues. Germline V lookup: CDR1 LNHDA, CDR2 SQIVND (reference sequence). The sequenced part of the CDR3 DNA is TGTGCCAGTAGTATAGGTTTCAGGCCGAACACTGAA. This gives the protein CASSIGFRPNTE. In full, the CDR3 is CASSIGFRPNTEAFF.

This clone was seen ten or more times. The read terminates 3 residues ahead of where the CDR3 ends, so the germline J gene completes it. The chain couples TRBV5-1 to TRBJ2-5; 11 nucleotides align to TRBD2. The CDR3 consists of 15 residues. J was trimmed by 5 bases and V by 4 bases; bases with no gene match: 7. The germline CDR1 and CDR2 sequences are SGHRS and YFSETQ. CDR3 in amino acids: CASSAGLAVGETQYF. Incomplete CDR3 DNA: TGCGCCAGCAGCGCGGGACTAGCGGTGGGGGAGACC.

This clone has just a few counts. The CDR3: CATSPTGVNEKLFF. The CDR3 DNA, read in part, is TGTGCCACCTCCCCAACGGGGGTTAATGAAAAG. The rearrangement links TRBV19 to TRBJ2-2, with D perhaps TRBD2 (6 bases). Read coverage stops 3 residues before the CDR3 terminus; the germline J gene supplies the remainder. The CDR3 loop spans 14 amino acids. Germline lookup yields CDR1 LNHDA and CDR2 SQIVND (reference sequence).

This clone has ten or more counts. From the germline J gene comes the end of the CDR3, since the read stops 3 residues before it. The V gene is TRBV18, the J gene TRBJ1-2, with D unclear. V was trimmed by 4 bases and J by 5 bases, leaving 5 bases between them. This CDR3 contains 11 residues. Germline V gene lookup returns CDR1 KGHSH and CDR2 LQKENI. The CDR3 DNA, read in part, is TGTGCCAGCTCACTAGATTATGGC. This gives the protein CASSLDYG. The CDR3, in full, reads CASSLDYGYTF.

This clone was recorded many times. The read is 3 residues too short to cover the CDR3 end, so that end is filled in from the germline J gene. The rearrangement uses TRBV20-1 and TRBJ2-7, with D unresolved. The V end lost 1 base, the J end lost 2 bases, and 12 bases lay between the germline ends. The CDR3 consists of 14 residues. Germline V lookup: CDR1 DFQATT, CDR2 SNEGSKA (reference sequence). Incomplete CDR3 DNA: TGCAGTGCTAGAGCTGGCTCACGGGCCTACGAG. The encoded protein is CSARAGSRAYE. The full CDR3 is CSARAGSRAYEQYF.

This clone came up many times. The covered CDR3 bases are TGTGCCTGGAGTCCAGACTATGGC. Protein sequence: CAWSPDYG. The entire CDR3 reads CAWSPDYGYTF. V gene TRBV30 combines with J gene TRBJ1-2, with D unclear. The CDR3 is cut off 3 residues early in the read; its end comes from the germline J gene. The germline gives CDR1 GTSNPN, CDR2 SVGIG (reference sequence). The CDR3 is 11 residues long. Trimming took off 2 bases at V and 3 bases at J, with 4 bases between the two ends.

Note on this clone: With the read ending 3 residues before the CDR3 end, the germline J gene is used to fill in that end. This chain links TRBV5-5 with TRBJ2-3; TRBD1 matches at 8 bases. The length of the CDR3 is 15 residues. Per germline, CDR1 SGHKS and CDR2 YYEKEE (reference sequence). V gave up 1 base and J gave up 4 bases; unmatched junction bases: 5. The covered CDR3 bases are TGTGCCAGCAGCTTGCAGGGGGCAGTGGCAGATACG. Residues: CASSLQGAVADT. The complete CDR3 protein is CASSLQGAVADTQYF.

Regarding this clone: The CDR3 end is not reached by the read, which stops 3 residues before it; the germline J gene fills it in. The rearrangement uses TRBV6-4 and TRBJ2-1; perhaps TRBD2 as D (6 bases). This CDR3 has 15 amino acids. Germline assignment: CDR1 MRHNA and CDR2 SNTAGT. The V gene lost 3 bases and the J gene lost 5 bases, with 14 bases spanning the gap. CDR3 DNA (partial): TGTGCCAGCAGTGAGGGACTTGCGGGTCACAATGAG. Translation: CASSEGLAGHNE. The full CDR3 protein is CASSEGLAGHNEQFF.

This clone was observed a few times. The read terminates 3 residues ahead of where the CDR3 ends, so the germline J gene completes it. The chain couples TRBV11-3 to TRBJ2-1; 16 bases align to TRBD2. The CDR3 consists of 15 residues. V shed 4 bases and J 7 bases; nucleotides not matched to a gene: 1. Germline V gene sequence: CDR1 SGHNT, CDR2 YENEEA. CDR3: CASSWGLAGGNEQFF. The sequenced part of the CDR3 DNA is TGTGCCAGCAGCTGGGGACTAGCGGGGGGGAATGAG.